The 28 T cell receptor beta chains given below trace back to one sample, sequenced in a study of graft-versus-host responses after intestinal transplantation. The antigens these receptors bind are not known. TCRdb keeps only in-frame clones here, not all; method: immunoSEQ multiplex PCR. The data show about 130,000 clones, approximately 92% seen once. The sequenced sample was unstimulated CD4+ T cells sorted from spleen or lymph node cells, obtained before intestinal transplant. The receptor set was obtained from a human donor who received an intestinal transplant.

V and J are TRBV2 and TRBJ1-5, with 9 bases fitting TRBD1. CDR3 length equals 14 residues. The germline V gene encodes CDR1 SNHLY and CDR2 FYNNEI. Germline trimming cut 6 bases from V and 3 bases from J; bases unmatched to any gene: 3. CDR3 region: CASRGTGYNQPQHF. The CDR3 nucleotides are TGTGCCAGCAGGGGGACAGGGTACAATCAGCCCCAGCATTTT.

J is TRBJ1-2 and V is TRBV7-9, with D perhaps matching TRBD1 (5 bases). V was pared by 4 bases and J by 7 bases, with 13 bases between. Germline-derived CDR1 and CDR2 are SEHNR and FQNEAQ (reference sequence). CDR3 length equals 13 residues. Here the CDR3 DNA reads TGTGCCAGCAGCTGGGTGGGCGGGGCTGGCTACACCTTC. Translated: CASSWVGGAGYTF.

The V and J genes are TRBV6-5 and TRBJ1-5, with 9 bases aligning to TRBD1. CDR1 and CDR2 (germline): MNHEY, SVGAGI. Trimming cost V 5 bases and J 6 bases; bases outside gene matches: 5. This CDR3 region has 14 residues. Written as DNA, the CDR3 is TGTGCCAGCAGTCCCGGGACAGGGAGTCAGCCCCAGCATTTT. This sequence encodes CASSPGTGSQPQHF.

The chain uses TRBV19 and TRBJ2-1, with 7 bases identical to TRBD1. Germline V gene lookup returns CDR1 LNHDA and CDR2 SQIVND (reference sequence). The CDR3 contains 14 residues. V was pared by 3 bases and J by 5 bases, with 4 bases of the junction left unmatched. The CDR3 protein is CASSMDRPDNEQFF. The CDR3 DNA reads as TGTGCCAGTAGTATGGACAGGCCAGACAATGAGCAGTTCTTC.

The gene calls are TRBV4-1 and TRBJ1-4, with TRBD1 matching 7 bases. The trim removed 4 bases at V and 0 bases at J, leaving 20 bases unmatched. The CDR3 runs to 21 residues. The germline CDR1 and CDR2 sequences are MGHRA and YSYEKL. The CDR3 DNA sequence: TGCGCCAGCAGCCTCGTACTGCAGGGGGGGCGTAGGGGTGCAACTAATGAAAAACTGTTTTTT. The encoded protein is CASSLVLQGGRRGATNEKLFF.

The chain recombines TRBV19 with TRBJ1-5, with a tentative D call TRBD1 (5 bases). V was cut by 7 bases and J by 0 bases, with 10 bases left in between. This CDR3 region has 14 residues. From germline, CDR1 is LNHDA and CDR2 SQIVND (reference sequence). The CDR3 DNA follows: TGTGCCAGTACGCGGACACATAGCAATCAGCCCCAGCATTTT. This translates into CASTRTHSNQPQHF.

The gene calls are TRBV11-2 and TRBJ1-2, with 9 bases that match TRBD1. The V gene's germline CDR1 is SGHAT and CDR2 FQNNGV. V lost 1 base, J lost 7 bases, and 7 bases stayed unmatched. The CDR3 is 15 residues long. CDR3 protein: CASSLALTGGVGYTF. The DNA of the CDR3 is TGTGCCAGCAGCTTAGCCCTTACAGGGGGCGTTGGCTACACCTTC.

The table lists this clone with a count of one. CDR3 loop: CASSLGIKSEQYF. CDR3 coding DNA: TGTGCCAGCAGCTTAGGGATAAAGAGTGAGCAGTACTTC. The V call is TRBV7-8, the J call TRBJ2-7; D not resolved. V lost 1 base, J lost 7 bases, and 11 bases lay in between. Germline V gene sequence: CDR1 SGHVS, CDR2 FQNEAQ. The CDR3 has 13 amino acids. The full variable domain, completed using reference TRBV7-8 and TRBJ2-7, is GAGVSQSPRYKVAKRGQDVALRCDPISGHVSLFWYQQALGQGPEFLTYFQNEAQLDKSGLPSDRFFAERPEGSVSTLKIQRTQQEDSAVYLCASSLGIKSEQYFGPGTRLTVT.

The chain is built from TRBV9 and TRBJ1-6, with no clear D. Trimming cost V 0 bases and J 6 bases, with 10 bases left between them. The CDR3 extends over 15 amino acids. Per the germline V gene, CDR1 is SGDLS and CDR2 is YYNGEE. Here the CDR3 DNA reads TGTGCCAGCAGCGTAGTGGACGGACCTAATTCACCCCTCCACTTT. Encoded protein: CASSVVDGPNSPLHF.

This chain joins TRBV6-1 and TRBJ1-5; 7 positions agree with TRBD1. There are 14 residues in the CDR3. Per germline, CDR1 MNHNS and CDR2 SASEGT. V gave up 6 bases and J gave up 9 bases; unmatched junction bases: 11. The CDR3 spells CASRPDRAQGPQHF. The CDR3 DNA follows: TGTGCCAGCAGGCCTGACAGGGCACAGGGGCCCCAGCATTTT.

V gene TRBV4-1 combines with J gene TRBJ1-3; 9 bases are shared with TRBD1. Trimming removed 4 bases from V and 0 bases from J; junction bases left unmatched: 1. This CDR3 is built from 15 residues. From germline, CDR1 is MGHRA and CDR2 YSYEKL. The CDR3 reads CASSPGQGSGNTIYF. CDR3 bases: TGCGCCAGCAGCCCGGGACAGGGCTCTGGAAACACCATATATTTT.

The genes are TRBV10-3 and TRBJ1-1; 8 positions match TRBD1. The CDR3 runs 12 residues. Germline CDR1 and CDR2: ENHRY and SYGVKD. Trimming cost V 6 bases and J 6 bases; bases outside gene matches: 3. CDR3: CAISDRGAEAFF. In DNA, the CDR3 is TGTGCCATCAGCGACAGGGGCGCTGAAGCTTTCTTT.

The table lists this clone with a count of one. The genes are TRBV11-2 and TRBJ1-3; D not resolved. Germline CDR1 SGHAT, CDR2 FQNNGV. CDR3 length equals 15 residues. Trimming removed 0 bases from V and 1 base from J, with 7 bases in between. DNA of the CDR3: TGTGCCAGCAGCTTAGAACCGGGATCTGGAAACACCATATATTTT. This sequence encodes CASSLEPGSGNTIYF.

This clone was seen just once. The rearrangement joins TRBV23-1 to TRBJ1-6; tentative D call: TRBD1 (6 bases). TRBV23-1 is assigned to the ORF class and has an uncertain function. Trimming left V 2 bases short and J 5 bases short, with 16 bases between. The CDR3 spans 17 residues. CDR3 coding DNA: TGCGCCAGCAGTCAAATCCCAGAGGACAGAGATAATTCACCCCTCCACTTT. This translates into CASSQIPEDRDNSPLHF.

The chain has TRBV6-5 and TRBJ2-3; D gene unclear. The germline V gene encodes CDR1 MNHEY and CDR2 SVGAGI. V dropped 5 bases and J dropped 6 bases, with 12 bases sitting between them. The length of the CDR3 is 13 residues. The CDR3 region is CASSVPPLDTQYF. The CDR3 coding sequence is TGTGCCAGCAGTGTCCCGCCGCTGGATACGCAGTATTTT.

The CDR3 DNA follows: TGTGCCACACAGGGATCCCCGAACACTGAAGCTTTCTTT. This gives the protein CATQGSPNTEAFF. V gene TRBV11-2 combines with J gene TRBJ1-1, with D possibly being TRBD1 (6 bases). Trimming pared 10 bases from V and 1 base from J, leaving 13 bases between. Per the germline V gene, CDR1 is SGHAT and CDR2 is FQNNGV. CDR3 size: 13 residues.

This chain uses TRBV5-1 with TRBJ1-6; D gene ambiguous. The V end lost 4 bases, the J end lost 5 bases, and 10 bases lay between the germline ends. There are 14 residues in the CDR3. Per the germline V gene, CDR1 is SGHRS and CDR2 is YFSETQ. The CDR3 region is CASSPGNNNSPLHF. The CDR3 DNA follows: TGCGCCAGCAGCCCGGGGAACAATAATTCACCCCTCCACTTT.

This clone was observed once. Other DNA sequences in the sample encode the same CDR3. V and J are TRBV5-1 and TRBJ2-3; unclear D gene. The CDR3 loop spans 14 amino acids. CDR1 and CDR2 (germline): SGHRS, YFSETQ. V lost 0 bases to trimming and J lost 2 bases, with 7 bases between them. DNA for the CDR3: TGCGCCAGCAGCTTGGGTGGGGACACAGATACGCAGTATTTT. As protein: CASSLGGDTDTQYF.

V and J are TRBV18 and TRBJ1-6; D is unresolved. CDR1 is KGHSH and CDR2 is LQKENI in the germline V gene. This CDR3 is built from 17 residues. V lost 4 bases and J 0 bases, leaving 13 bases between the germline ends. The CDR3 sequence is CASSQRPVSSYNSPLHF. DNA of the CDR3: TGTGCCAGCTCACAACGACCCGTGAGCTCCTATAATTCACCCCTCCACTTT.

The chain couples TRBV4-1 to TRBJ1-5; 9 nucleotides line up with TRBD1. Germline assignment: CDR1 MGHRA and CDR2 YSYEKL. The V gene end was trimmed by 0 bases and the J gene end by 9 bases; junction bases not matched to a gene: 9. The CDR3 loop spans 16 amino acids. CDR3 DNA: TGCGCCAGCAGCCAAGATTGGACAGGGGCACGGTGGCCCCAGCATTTT. Translating it yields CASSQDWTGARWPQHF.

The chain employs TRBV18 and TRBJ1-5; D call uncertain. Per the germline V gene, CDR1 is KGHSH and CDR2 is LQKENI. The CDR3 extends over 13 amino acids. Trimming removed 4 bases at V and 1 base at J, with 5 bases between. The CDR3, as DNA: TGTGCCAGCTCACTAGGCAGCAATCAGCCCCAGCATTTT. Translating gives CASSLGSNQPQHF.

The V gene is TRBV5-6, the J gene TRBJ2-3; a weak D match, TRBD1 (5 bases). V was cut by 3 bases and J by 3 bases, with 8 bases left in between. Germline V gene sequence: CDR1 SGHDT, CDR2 YYEEEE. The CDR3 consists of 13 residues. CDR3 in DNA: TGTGCCAGCAGCTCGCAGGGTACAGATACGCAGTATTTT. It encodes CASSSQGTDTQYF.

This clone was recorded only once. V and J are TRBV10-2 and TRBJ1-1, with D uncertain. Germline V CDR1 and CDR2: WSHSY, SAAADI. This CDR3 has 14 residues. Trimming took off 3 bases at V and 0 bases at J, with 8 bases between the two ends. CDR3 DNA: TGCGCCAGCAGTGATACGAGGATGAACACTGAAGCTTTCTTT. Protein: CASSDTRMNTEAFF.

The genes are TRBV5-4 and TRBJ1-6; D not resolved. Trimming stripped 0 bases from V and 8 bases from J, with 12 bases between. The V gene's germline CDR1 is SGHNT and CDR2 YYREEE (reference sequence). The CDR3 covers 15 residues. CDR3 region: CASSLGWGGYSPLHF. CDR3 bases: TGTGCCAGCAGCTTGGGGTGGGGTGGGTATTCACCCCTCCACTTT.

As to this clone: The junction departs from the called germline gene at one end, perhaps through a read error. Within the sample, other DNA sequences also encode this same CDR3. The chain has TRBV7-3 and TRBJ1-1; D is ambiguous. Germline CDR1 reads SGHTA; CDR2 reads FQGTGA. The CDR3 is 14 residues long. The CDR3 spells CASSLVGLNTEAFF. CDR3 in DNA: TGTGCCAGCAGCTTAGTAGGGTTGAACACTGAAGCCTTCTTT.

The CDR3 DNA reads TGTGCCAGCTCACGAACCGGACTAGTCGCAGATACGCAGTATTTT. As protein: CASSRTGLVADTQYF. The rearrangement links TRBV18 to TRBJ2-3, with TRBD2 identical over 7 bases. The germline V gene has CDR1 KGHSH and CDR2 LQKENI. The CDR3 sequence is 15 residues long. V was pared by 4 bases and J by 4 bases, with 8 bases of the junction left unmatched.

The chain has TRBV6-5 and TRBJ1-1, with D possibly matching TRBD1 (5 bases). Germline assignment: CDR1 MNHEY and CDR2 SVGAGI. The CDR3 runs to 13 residues. V dropped 6 bases and J dropped 7 bases, with 15 bases sitting between them. CDR3: CASRPTGSGEAFF. For the CDR3, the DNA is TGTGCCAGCAGGCCCACAGGAAGCGGTGAAGCTTTCTTT.

The genes are TRBV9 and TRBJ2-2, with D unresolved. There are 14 residues in the CDR3. Per the germline V gene, CDR1 is SGDLS and CDR2 is YYNGEE. V lost 1 base, J lost 0 bases, and 4 bases lay in between. The CDR3: CASSVFPNTGELFF. CDR3 sequence (DNA): TGTGCCAGCAGCGTATTTCCGAACACCGGGGAGCTGTTTTTT.